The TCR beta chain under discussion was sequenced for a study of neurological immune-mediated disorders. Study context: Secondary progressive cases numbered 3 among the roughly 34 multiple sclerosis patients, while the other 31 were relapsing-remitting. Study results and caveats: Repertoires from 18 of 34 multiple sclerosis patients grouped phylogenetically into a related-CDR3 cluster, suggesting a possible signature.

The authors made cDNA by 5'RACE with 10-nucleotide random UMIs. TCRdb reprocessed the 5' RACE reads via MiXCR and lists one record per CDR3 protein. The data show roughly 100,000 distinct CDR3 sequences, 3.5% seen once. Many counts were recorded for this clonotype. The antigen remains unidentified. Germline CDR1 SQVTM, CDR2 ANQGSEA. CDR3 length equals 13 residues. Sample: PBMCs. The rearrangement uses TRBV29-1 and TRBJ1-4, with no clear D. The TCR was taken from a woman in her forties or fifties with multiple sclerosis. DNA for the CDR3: TGCAGGATAACTGAGAAGATGGGCGAAAAACTGTTTTTT. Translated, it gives CRITEKMGEKLFF.